The present T cell receptor beta chain was sequenced within a study of shared clonotypes between healthy human individuals. V was shortened by 1 base and J by 4 bases, with 14 bases between the two germline ends. CDR1 is SGHTA, CDR2 FQGNSA, per germline. The CDR3 contains 16 residues. Clones were read by immunoSEQ multiplex PCR, and TCRdb kept only the in-frame ones, dropping some. The sample lists about 1.9 million clones, around 93% occurring once. In the naive CD8 group, cells lacked CD45RO and were positively selected for CCR7, so terminally differentiated effector memory CD45RA+ cells were left out.

The chain uses TRBV7-2 and TRBJ2-1; D is unresolved. Sequencing input: naive CD8+ T cells from PBMCs. The sequence was collected from a man aged 18 to 29 in good health. Some clones in this sample may be carry-over from other donors' samples. CDR3 DNA sequence: TGTGCCAGCAGCTTAGGGCTTCTAGGTCCATACAATGAGCAGTTCTTC. It translates to CASSLGLLGPYNEQFF. Filled out from reference TRBV7-2 and TRBJ2-1, the complete variable domain reads GAGVSQSPSNKVTEKGKDVELRCDPISGHTALYWYRQSLGQGLEFLIYFQGNSAPDKSGLPSDRFSAERTGGSVSTLTIQRTQQEDSAVYLCASSLGLLGPYNEQFFGPGTRLTVL.